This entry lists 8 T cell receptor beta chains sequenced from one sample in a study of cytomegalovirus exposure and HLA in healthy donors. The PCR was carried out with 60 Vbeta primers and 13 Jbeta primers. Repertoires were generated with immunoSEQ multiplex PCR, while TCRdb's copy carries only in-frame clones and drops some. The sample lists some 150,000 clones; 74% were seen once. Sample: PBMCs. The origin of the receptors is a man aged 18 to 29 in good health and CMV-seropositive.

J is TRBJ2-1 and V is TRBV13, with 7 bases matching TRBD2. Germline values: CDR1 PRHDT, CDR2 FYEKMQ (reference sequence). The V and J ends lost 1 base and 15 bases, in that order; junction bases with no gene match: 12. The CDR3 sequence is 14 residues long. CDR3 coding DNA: TGTGCCAGCAGCTTAGCCAGCGGGGACCCCTCGCGGTTCTTC. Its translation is CASSLASGDPSRFF.

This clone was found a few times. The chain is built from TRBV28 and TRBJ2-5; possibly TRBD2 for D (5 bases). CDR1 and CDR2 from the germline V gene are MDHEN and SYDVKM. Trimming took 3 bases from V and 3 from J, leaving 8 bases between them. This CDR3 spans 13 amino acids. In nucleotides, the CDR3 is TGTGCCAGCAGTTTCCTAGCTAAAGAGACCCAGTACTTC. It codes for CASSFLAKETQYF.

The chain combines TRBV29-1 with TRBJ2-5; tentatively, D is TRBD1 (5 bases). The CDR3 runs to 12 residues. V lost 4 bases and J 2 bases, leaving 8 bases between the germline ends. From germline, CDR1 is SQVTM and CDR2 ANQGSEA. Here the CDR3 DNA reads TGCAGCGTTGGACAGAAACAAGAGACCCAGTACTTC. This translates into CSVGQKQETQYF. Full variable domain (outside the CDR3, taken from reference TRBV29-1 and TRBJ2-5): SAVISQKPSRDICQRGTSLTIQCQVDSQVTMMFWYRQQPGQSLTLIATANQGSEATYESGFVIDKFPISRPNLTFSTLTVSNMSPEDSSIYLCSVGQKQETQYFGPGTRLLVL.

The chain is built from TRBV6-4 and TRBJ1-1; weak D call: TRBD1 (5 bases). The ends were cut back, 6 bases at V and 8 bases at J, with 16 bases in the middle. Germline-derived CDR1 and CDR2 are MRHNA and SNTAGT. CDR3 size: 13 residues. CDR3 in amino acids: CASSRRTGGEAFF. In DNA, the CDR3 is TGTGCCAGCAGCCGAAGGACCGGGGGGGAAGCTTTCTTT.

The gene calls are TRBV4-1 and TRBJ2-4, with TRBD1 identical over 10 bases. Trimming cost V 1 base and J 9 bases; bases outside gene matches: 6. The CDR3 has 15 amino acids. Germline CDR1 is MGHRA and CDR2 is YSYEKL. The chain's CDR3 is CASSQVPGQGIIQYF. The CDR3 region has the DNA TGCGCCAGCAGCCAAGTCCCGGGACAGGGGATCATTCAGTACTTC.

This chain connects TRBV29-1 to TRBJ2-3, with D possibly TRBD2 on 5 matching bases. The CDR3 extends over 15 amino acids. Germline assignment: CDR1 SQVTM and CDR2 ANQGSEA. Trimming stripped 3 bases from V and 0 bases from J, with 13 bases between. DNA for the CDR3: TGCAGCGTTGACGTCCTAGCAGCTAGCACAGATACGCAGTATTTT. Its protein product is CSVDVLAASTDTQYF.

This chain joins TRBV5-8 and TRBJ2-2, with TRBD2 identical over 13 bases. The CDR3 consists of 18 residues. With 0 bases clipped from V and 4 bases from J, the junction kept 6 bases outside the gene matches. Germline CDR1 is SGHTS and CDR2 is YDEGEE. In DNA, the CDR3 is TGTGCCAGCAGCTTGGGTGGACTAGCGGGAGTTGTCACCGGGGAGCTGTTTTTT. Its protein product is CASSLGGLAGVVTGELFF.

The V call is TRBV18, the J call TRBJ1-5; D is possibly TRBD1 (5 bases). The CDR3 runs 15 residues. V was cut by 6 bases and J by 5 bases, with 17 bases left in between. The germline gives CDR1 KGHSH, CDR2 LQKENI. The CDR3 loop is CASSPRGGGDQPQHF. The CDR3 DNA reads TGTGCCAGCTCGCCCCGTGGGGGGGGAGATCAGCCCCAGCATTTT.